These 10 T cell receptor beta chains share one sample of origin, sequenced in a study of T cell responses to AZD1222 COVID-19 vaccine. Profiled with immunoSEQ multiplex PCR; TCRdb holds only in-frame clones, not every one. The table includes tens of thousands of clones, approximately 86% detected once. This material consisted of peripheral blood, taken 28 days after the second AZD1222 dose. The receptor source for this set is an adult who received the AZD1222 COVID-19 vaccine.

This clone is a singleton in its sample. V and J are TRBV25-1 and TRBJ2-2; TRBD1 might be the D (5 bases). With 3 bases removed from V and 1 base from J, the gap between germline ends came to 15 bases. The length of the CDR3 is 17 residues. Germline lookup yields CDR1 MGHDK and CDR2 SYGVNS. The CDR3 DNA follows: TGTGCCAGCAGTGAGCGGCTGGGGCACGGGAACACCGGGGAGCTGTTTTTT. Residues: CASSERLGHGNTGELFF.

The sample holds a few counts of this clone. CDR3 protein: CASSIGYEQYF. CDR3 bases: TGTGCCAGTTCGATCGGGTACGAGCAGTACTTC. This chain connects TRBV12-3 or TRBV12-4 to TRBJ2-7; D unclear. V lost 9 bases, J lost 4 bases, and 10 bases lay in between. The CDR3 is made up of 11 amino acids.

The chain is built from TRBV4-2 and TRBJ2-5; D is possibly TRBD1 or TRBD2 (5 bases each). Germline lookup yields CDR1 LGHNA and CDR2 YNFKEQ. V lost 0 bases and J 5 bases, leaving 19 bases between the germline ends. This CDR3 has 17 amino acids. For the CDR3, the DNA is TGTGCCAGCAGCCAAGAGCCCGGGACCCAGGCTGGGGAGACCCAGTACTTC. This gives the protein CASSQEPGTQAGETQYF.

The table lists this clone with a count of one. This chain uses TRBV4-1 with TRBJ1-2; 8 nucleotides match TRBD1. The CDR3 has 13 amino acids. Germline V gene lookup returns CDR1 MGHRA and CDR2 YSYEKL. After removal of 2 bases from V and 7 bases from J, the junction contained 3 bases not matched to a gene. The CDR3 sequence is CASSQRDRSGYTF. Here the CDR3 DNA reads TGCGCCAGCAGCCAAAGGGACAGGAGTGGCTACACCTTC.

The CDR3 nucleotides are TGCGCCAGCAGCCAAGGGGAGGGGTATGGCTACACCTTC. This gives the protein CASSQGEGYGYTF. This chain connects TRBV4-3 to TRBJ1-2; D is possibly TRBD1 (5 bases). The CDR3 extends over 13 amino acids. The germline V and J ends were trimmed by 1 base and 5 bases, with 8 bases remaining between them. Germline V gene sequence: CDR1 LGHNA, CDR2 YSLEER.

The chain carries TRBV12-3 or TRBV12-4 and TRBJ2-2; D uncertain. The V end was cut by 7 bases, the J end by 0 bases, with 3 bases between. CDR3 length: 12 amino acids. This chain's CDR3 is CASNANTGELFF. The CDR3 DNA reads as TGTGCCAGCAATGCGAACACCGGGGAGCTGTTTTTT.

This clone came up once. This chain uses TRBV21-1 with TRBJ2-3; TRBD2 reflects the table's D call only, with no check against the DNA. TRBV21-1 is a known pseudogene. The length of the CDR3 is 10 residues. The CDR3 reads CASGGGDEYF. The CDR3 region has the DNA TGTGCCAGCGGCGGGGGGGATGAGTATTTT.

This clone was picked up a small number of times. This rearrangement joins TRBV6-6 to TRBJ2-7; perhaps TRBD1 as D (5 bases). The CDR3 totals 11 residues. The V end was cut by 6 bases, the J end by 9 bases, with 12 bases between. In germline, CDR1 is MNHNY, CDR2 SVGAGI (reference sequence). The CDR3 protein is CASRDVQGQYF. The CDR3 DNA is TGTGCCAGCAGGGATGTCCAGGGGCAGTACTTC.

J is TRBJ1-6 and V is TRBV11-1; 8 bases fit TRBD1. Germline V gene sequence: CDR1 SGHAT, CDR2 FQDESV (reference sequence). V dropped 5 bases and J dropped 5; count of bases not matched to a gene: 2. CDR3 length: 14 amino acids. The CDR3 bases are TGTGCCAGCAGCAGGACAGGGAATAATTCACCCCTCCACTTT. Translated: CASSRTGNNSPLHF. Looking up the rest from reference TRBV11-1 and TRBJ1-6 gives the full variable domain: EAEVAQSPRYKITEKSQAVAFWCDPISGHATLYWYRQILGQGPELLVQFQDESVVDDSQLPKDRFSAERLKGVDSTLKIQPAELGDSAMYLCASSRTGNNSPLHFGNGTRLTVT.

This chain connects TRBV30 to TRBJ1-2, with no clear D. The germline V gene has CDR1 GTSNPN and CDR2 SVGIG (reference sequence). With 3 bases removed from V and 5 bases from J, the gap between germline ends came to 16 bases. The CDR3 length is 14 residues. CDR3 residues: CAWSPRTVSYGYTF. CDR3 coding DNA: TGTGCCTGGAGCCCCCGGACGGTTTCTTATGGCTACACCTTC.